The clone carrying this T cell receptor (beta chain) was seen a single time. Genomic DNA from each subset was divided evenly over several immunoSEQ plates. Only in-frame clones appear in the TCRdb table, and some are missing; sequencing was by immunoSEQ multiplex PCR. Counted here are hundreds of thousands of clones, roughly 96% occurring once; the ten biggest clones make up more than 0.085%. Germline V gene lookup returns CDR1 GTSNPN and CDR2 SVGIG (reference sequence). Trimming at V came to 6 bases and at J to 1 base, leaving 10 bases not matched to a gene. The CDR3 length is 15 residues. The data stem from a study of shared clonotypes between healthy human individuals. The overall study: CD4 naive cells filled three plates per donor, CD4 memory three, CD8 naive two and CD8 memory one.

Naive CD8 cells comprised CD45RO-negative, CCR7-positively selected cells, excluding terminally differentiated effector memory CD45RA+ cells. This chain links TRBV30 with TRBJ2-3; 7 positions agree with TRBD2. The sequence derives from a woman aged 25-40 years in good health. The source material was naive CD8+ T cells sorted from blood. This chain's CDR3 is CACYRRGSGTDTQYF. CDR3 DNA: TGTGCCTGTTACCGGCGCGGGAGCGGCACAGATACGCAGTATTTT. The complete variable domain, with remaining parts taken from reference TRBV30 and TRBJ2-3, reads SQTIHQWPATLVQPVGSPLSLECTVEGTSNPNLYWYRQAAGRGLQLLFYSVGIGQISSEVPQNLSASRPQDRQFILSSKKLLLSDSGFYLCACYRRGSGTDTQYFGPGTRLTVL.